The sequence of this TCR beta chain was determined in a study of blood T cell repertoires in COVID-19. The CDR3 sequence is 15 residues long. Trimming left V 0 bases short and J 5 bases short, with 11 bases between. Germline V gene data show CDR1 as LNHDA and CDR2 as SQIVND (reference sequence). Generated by immunoSEQ multiplex PCR, the TCRdb table keeps only in-frame clones and is missing some. Counted here are about 160,000 clones, roughly 80% occurring once; the ten biggest clones make up 7% to 10%. In this sample, this clone turned up a few times. The sample taken for sequencing was peripheral blood. The sequence was obtained from a man in his 60s with acute or convalescent COVID-19. V is TRBV19 and J is TRBJ1-5, with D hard to call. The DNA of the CDR3 is TGTGCCAGTAGTATAGATCTCGGGGTCCATCAGCCCCAGCATTTT. Protein: CASSIDLGVHQPQHF.